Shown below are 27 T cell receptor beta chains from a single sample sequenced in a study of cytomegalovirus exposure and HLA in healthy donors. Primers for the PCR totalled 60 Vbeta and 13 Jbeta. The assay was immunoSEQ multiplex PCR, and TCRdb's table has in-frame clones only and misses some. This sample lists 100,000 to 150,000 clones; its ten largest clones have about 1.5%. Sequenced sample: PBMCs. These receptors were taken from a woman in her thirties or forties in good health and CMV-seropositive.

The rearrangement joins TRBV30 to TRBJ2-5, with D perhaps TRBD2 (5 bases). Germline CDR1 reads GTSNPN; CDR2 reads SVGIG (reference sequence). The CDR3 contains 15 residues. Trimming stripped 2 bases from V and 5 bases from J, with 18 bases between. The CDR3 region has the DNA TGTGCCTGGAGTTTCTTCGGGGAGTTGGGGGAGACCCAGTACTTC. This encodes CAWSFFGELGETQYF.

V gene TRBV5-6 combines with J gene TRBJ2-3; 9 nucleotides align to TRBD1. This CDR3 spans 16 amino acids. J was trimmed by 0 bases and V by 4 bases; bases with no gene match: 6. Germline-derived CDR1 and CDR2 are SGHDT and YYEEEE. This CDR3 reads CASSVYRGLSTDTQYF. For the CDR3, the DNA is TGTGCCAGCAGCGTATACAGGGGGCTAAGCACAGATACGCAGTATTTT.

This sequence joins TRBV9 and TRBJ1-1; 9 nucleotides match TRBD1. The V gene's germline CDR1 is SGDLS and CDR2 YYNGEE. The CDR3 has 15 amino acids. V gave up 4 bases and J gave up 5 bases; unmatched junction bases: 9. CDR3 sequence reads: CASSPPTGGETEAFF. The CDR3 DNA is TGTGCCAGCAGCCCTCCCACAGGGGGCGAGACTGAAGCTTTCTTT.

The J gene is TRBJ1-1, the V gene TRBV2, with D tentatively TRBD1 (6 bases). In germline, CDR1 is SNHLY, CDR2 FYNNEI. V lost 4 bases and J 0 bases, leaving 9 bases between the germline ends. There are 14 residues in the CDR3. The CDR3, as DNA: TGTGCCAGCAGTGCAGGACAGTTGAACACTGAAGCTTTCTTT. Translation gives CASSAGQLNTEAFF.

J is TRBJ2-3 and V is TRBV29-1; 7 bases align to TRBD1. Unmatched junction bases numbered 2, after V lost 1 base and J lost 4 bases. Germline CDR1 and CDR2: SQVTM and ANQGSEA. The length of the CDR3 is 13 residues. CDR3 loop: CSVEGTGADTQYF. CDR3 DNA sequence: TGCAGCGTTGAAGGGACAGGCGCAGATACGCAGTATTTT.

The CDR3 sequence: CASSDRLNTEAFF. CDR3 coding DNA: TGTGCCAGCAGCGACAGGTTGAACACTGAAGCTTTCTTT. This chain connects TRBV11-3 to TRBJ1-1; a weak D match, TRBD1 (6 bases). CDR3 size: 13 residues. Trimming removed 5 bases from V and 0 bases from J, with 7 bases in between. Germline loops: CDR1 SGHNT, CDR2 YENEEA.

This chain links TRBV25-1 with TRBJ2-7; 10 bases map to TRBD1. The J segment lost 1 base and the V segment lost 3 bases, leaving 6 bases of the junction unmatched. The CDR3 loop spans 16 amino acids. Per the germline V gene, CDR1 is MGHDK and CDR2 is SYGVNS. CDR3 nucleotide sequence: TGTGCCAGCAGTGACGTGGGGACAGGGGTATCCTACGAGCAGTACTTC. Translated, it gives CASSDVGTGVSYEQYF.

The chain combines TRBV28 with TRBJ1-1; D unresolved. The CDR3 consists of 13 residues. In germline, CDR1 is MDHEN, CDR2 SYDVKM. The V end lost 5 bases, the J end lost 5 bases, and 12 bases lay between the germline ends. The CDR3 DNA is TGTGCCAGCAGTCCCCTCTACTGGACTGAAGCTTTCTTT. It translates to CASSPLYWTEAFF.

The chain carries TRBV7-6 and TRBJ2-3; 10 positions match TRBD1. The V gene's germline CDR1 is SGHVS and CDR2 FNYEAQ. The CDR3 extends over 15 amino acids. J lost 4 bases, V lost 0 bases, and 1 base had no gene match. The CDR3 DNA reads TGTGCCAGCAGCTTAGCGGGACAGGGGCCAGATACGCAGTATTTT. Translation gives CASSLAGQGPDTQYF.

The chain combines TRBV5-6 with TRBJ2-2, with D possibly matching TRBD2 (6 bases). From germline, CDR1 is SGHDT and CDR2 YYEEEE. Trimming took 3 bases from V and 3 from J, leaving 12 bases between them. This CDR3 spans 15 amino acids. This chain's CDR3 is CASSSASVHTGELFF. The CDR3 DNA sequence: TGTGCCAGCAGCTCCGCTAGCGTTCACACCGGGGAGCTGTTTTTT.

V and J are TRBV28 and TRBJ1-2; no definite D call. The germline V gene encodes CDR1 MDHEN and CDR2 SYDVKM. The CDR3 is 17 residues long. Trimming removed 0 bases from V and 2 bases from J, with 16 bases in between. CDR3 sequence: CASSLWPRRQTNYGYTF. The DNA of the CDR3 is TGTGCCAGCAGTTTATGGCCCCGGAGGCAGACAAACTATGGCTACACCTTC.

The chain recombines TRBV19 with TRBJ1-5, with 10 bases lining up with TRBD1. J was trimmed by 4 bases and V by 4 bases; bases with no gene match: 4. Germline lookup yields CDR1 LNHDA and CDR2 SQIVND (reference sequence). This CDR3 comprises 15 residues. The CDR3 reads CASSTGTGANQPQHF. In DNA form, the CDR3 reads TGTGCCAGTAGTACCGGGACAGGGGCAAATCAGCCCCAGCATTTT.

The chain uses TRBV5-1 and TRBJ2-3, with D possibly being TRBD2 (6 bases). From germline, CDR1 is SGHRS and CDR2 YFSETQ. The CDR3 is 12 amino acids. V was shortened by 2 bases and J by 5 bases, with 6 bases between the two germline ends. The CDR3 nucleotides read TGCGCCAGCAGCTTAGCGGGAGATACGCAGTATTTT. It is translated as CASSLAGDTQYF.

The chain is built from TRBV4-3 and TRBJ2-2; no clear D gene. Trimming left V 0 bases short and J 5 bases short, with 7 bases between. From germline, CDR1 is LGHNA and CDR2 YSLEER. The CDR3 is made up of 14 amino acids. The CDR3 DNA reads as TGCGCCAGCAGCCAAGATCCCTTTACCGGGGAGCTGTTTTTT. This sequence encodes CASSQDPFTGELFF.

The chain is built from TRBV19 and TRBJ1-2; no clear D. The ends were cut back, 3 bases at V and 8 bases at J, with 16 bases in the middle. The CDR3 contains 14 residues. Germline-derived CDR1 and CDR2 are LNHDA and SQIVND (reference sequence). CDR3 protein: CASSISDGLGGYTF. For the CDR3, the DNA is TGTGCCAGTAGTATCTCCGATGGTCTGGGCGGCTACACCTTC.

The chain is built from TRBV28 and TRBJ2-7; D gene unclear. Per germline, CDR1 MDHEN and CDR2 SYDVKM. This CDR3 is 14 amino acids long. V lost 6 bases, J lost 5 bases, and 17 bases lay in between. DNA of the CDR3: TGTGCCAGCAGGCTAGAGGCCCCCGCGGACGAGCAGTACTTC. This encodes CASRLEAPADEQYF.

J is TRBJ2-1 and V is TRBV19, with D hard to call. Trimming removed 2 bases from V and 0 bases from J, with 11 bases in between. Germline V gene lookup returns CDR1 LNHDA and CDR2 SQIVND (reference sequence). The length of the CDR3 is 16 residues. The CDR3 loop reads CASSIQTRSSYNEQFF. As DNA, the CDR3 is TGTGCCAGTAGTATACAGACTCGGAGCTCCTACAATGAGCAGTTCTTC.

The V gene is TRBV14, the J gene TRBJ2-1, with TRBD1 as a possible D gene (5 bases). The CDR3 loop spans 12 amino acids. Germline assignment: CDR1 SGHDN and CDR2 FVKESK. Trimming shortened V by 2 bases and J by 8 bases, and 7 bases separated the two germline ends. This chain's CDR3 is CASSQTGYEQFF. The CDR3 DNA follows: TGTGCCAGCAGCCAAACAGGTTATGAGCAGTTCTTC. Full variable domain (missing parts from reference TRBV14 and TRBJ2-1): EAGVTQFPSHSVIEKGQTVTLRCDPISGHDNLYWYRRVMGKEIKFLLHFVKESKQDESGMPNNRFLAERTGGTYSTLKVQPAELEDSGVYFCASSQTGYEQFFGPGTRLTVL.

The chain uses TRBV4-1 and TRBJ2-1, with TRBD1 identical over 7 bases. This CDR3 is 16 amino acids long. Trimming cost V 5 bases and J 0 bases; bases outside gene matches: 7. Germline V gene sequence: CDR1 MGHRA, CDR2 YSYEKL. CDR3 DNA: TGCGCCAGCAGCTCGTCAGGGGACAGCTCCTACAATGAGCAGTTCTTC. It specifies CASSSSGDSSYNEQFF.

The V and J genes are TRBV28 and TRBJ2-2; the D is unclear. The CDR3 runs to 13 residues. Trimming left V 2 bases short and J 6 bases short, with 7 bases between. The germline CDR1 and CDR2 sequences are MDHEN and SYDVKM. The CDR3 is CASSLRGAGELFF. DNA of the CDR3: TGTGCCAGCAGTTTACGAGGTGCCGGGGAGCTGTTTTTT. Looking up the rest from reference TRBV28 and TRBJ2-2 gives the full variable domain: DVKVTQSSRYLVKRTGEKVFLECVQDMDHENMFWYRQDPGLGLRLIYFSYDVKMKEKGDIPEGYSVSREKKERFSLILESASTNQTSMYLCASSLRGAGELFFGEGSRLTVL.

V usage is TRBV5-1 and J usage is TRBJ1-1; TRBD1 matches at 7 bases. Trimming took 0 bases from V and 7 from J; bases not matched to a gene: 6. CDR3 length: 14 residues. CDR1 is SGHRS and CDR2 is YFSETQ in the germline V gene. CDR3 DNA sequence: TGCGCCAGCAGCTTGGATGGGACAGCAAATGAAGCTTTCTTT. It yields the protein CASSLDGTANEAFF.

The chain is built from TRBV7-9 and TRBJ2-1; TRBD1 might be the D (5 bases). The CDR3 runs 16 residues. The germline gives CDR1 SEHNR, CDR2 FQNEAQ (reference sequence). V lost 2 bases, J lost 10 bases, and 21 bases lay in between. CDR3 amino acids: CASSLPRGDSSNEQFF. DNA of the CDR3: TGTGCCAGCAGCTTACCCAGAGGTGACAGCTCGAACGAGCAGTTCTTC.

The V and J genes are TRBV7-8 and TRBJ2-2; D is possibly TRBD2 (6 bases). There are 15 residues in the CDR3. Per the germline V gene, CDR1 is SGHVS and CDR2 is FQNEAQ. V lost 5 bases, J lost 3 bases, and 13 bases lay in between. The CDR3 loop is CASSRSGTHTGELFF. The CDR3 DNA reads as TGTGCCAGCAGCCGATCCGGGACTCACACCGGGGAGCTGTTTTTT.

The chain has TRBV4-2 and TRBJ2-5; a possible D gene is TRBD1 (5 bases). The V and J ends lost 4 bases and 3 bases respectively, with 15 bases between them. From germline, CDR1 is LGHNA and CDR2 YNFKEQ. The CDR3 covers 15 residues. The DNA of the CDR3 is TGTGCCAGCAGCCCTCGGACACCAGGGAAAGAGACCCAGTACTTC. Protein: CASSPRTPGKETQYF.

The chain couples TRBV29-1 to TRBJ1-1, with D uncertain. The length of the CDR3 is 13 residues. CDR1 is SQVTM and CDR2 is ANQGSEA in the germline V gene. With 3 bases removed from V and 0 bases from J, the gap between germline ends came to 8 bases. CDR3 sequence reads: CSVEGRMNTEAFF. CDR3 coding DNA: TGCAGCGTTGAGGGCAGGATGAACACTGAAGCTTTCTTT. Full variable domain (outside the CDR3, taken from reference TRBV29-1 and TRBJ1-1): SAVISQKPSRDICQRGTSLTIQCQVDSQVTMMFWYRQQPGQSLTLIATANQGSEATYESGFVIDKFPISRPNLTFSTLTVSNMSPEDSSIYLCSVEGRMNTEAFFGQGTRLTVV.

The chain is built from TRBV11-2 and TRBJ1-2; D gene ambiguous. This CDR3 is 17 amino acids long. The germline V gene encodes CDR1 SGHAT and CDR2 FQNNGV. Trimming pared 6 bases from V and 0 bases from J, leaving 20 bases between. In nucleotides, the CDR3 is TGTGCCAGCAGACCATCGACCCCAGGAAAATCTAACTATGGCTACACCTTC. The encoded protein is CASRPSTPGKSNYGYTF.

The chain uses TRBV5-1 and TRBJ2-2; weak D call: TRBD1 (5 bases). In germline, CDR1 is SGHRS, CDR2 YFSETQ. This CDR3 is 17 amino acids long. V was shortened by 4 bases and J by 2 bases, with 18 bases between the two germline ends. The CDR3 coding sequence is TGCGCCAGCAGCCCGGGCCCAGTCCAGGGTAACACCGGGGAGCTGTTTTTT. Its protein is CASSPGPVQGNTGELFF.